Sequencing of this T cell receptor (beta chain) was carried out in a study of T-cell reconstitution after alpha-beta-depleted transplantation in children. Study-wide points: Several hundred expanded graft clones reportedly were the source of alpha-beta T cells about two months after transplant. The main origin of T-cell counts and diversity one year after transplant was newly produced T cells.

Researchers prepared the TCRbeta library using unique molecular identifiers, the study reports. TCRdb passed the PCR reads through MiXCR, listing each CDR3 protein once. Altogether over 400,000 distinct CDR3 sequences are present, 43% being singletons, with the ten largest covering roughly a quarter. This CDR3 region has 15 residues. Germline V gene data show CDR1 as SGDLS and CDR2 as YYNGEE. V was pared by 4 bases and J by 7 bases, with 17 bases between. Worth noting for this clonotype: Its antigen remains unknown.

Material: PBMCs, obtained before TCRalphabeta/CD19-depleted stem cell transplant. This clonotype was obtained from a girl aged 2 to 10 with aplastic anemia, due to receive a stem cell transplant. The chain has TRBV9 and TRBJ2-2, with D possibly TRBD2 on 6 matching bases. This chain's CDR3 is CASSPSAGAGGELFF. The CDR3 coding sequence is TGTGCCAGCAGCCCTAGCGCCGGAGCGGGCGGGGAGCTGTTTTTT.